This T cell receptor beta chain was recorded in a study of T cell responses to AZD1222 COVID-19 vaccine. Regarding the study as a whole: Donor demographics were predominantly white British with a female majority; clonal diversity may be underestimated. It was only a handful of AZD1222 recipients who were seropositive at baseline.

Germline CDR1 reads MDHEN; CDR2 reads SYDVKM. Trimming stripped 6 bases from V and 5 bases from J, with 22 bases between. There are 16 residues in the CDR3. Profiling relied on immunoSEQ multiplex PCR, and the TCRdb table lists in-frame clones only, not all of them. The sample consists of tens of thousands of clones, nearly 90% of them appearing once. With respect to this clone: The antigen remains undetermined.

This sequence was found in an adult in good health. Sequences were derived from peripheral blood, sampled on day 0 of AZD1222 vaccination. The V call is TRBV28, the J call TRBJ2-5; possibly TRBD1 for D (5 bases). CDR3 sequence (DNA): TGTGCCAGCAGACCATTCCGGGCAGGGCGGCGGGAGACCCAGTACTTC. Protein product: CASRPFRAGRRETQYF.